This T cell receptor beta chain was identified during a study of regulatory T cells in long-lasting Graves disease (dated by TCRdb to 2020 to 2023). For context, the study as a whole: Antithyroid drugs had been taken for less than 3 months by newly diagnosed Graves' disease patients. A total of around 35 samples underwent TCR sequencing: about 13 from persistent and around 20 from newly diagnosed Graves' disease patients. This study used TCR sequencing and RNA sequencing of peripheral blood to compare persistent Graves' disease patients against newly diagnosed Graves' disease patients. The study was registered as a clinical trial and conducted in China. What the authors observed across the whole study: Persistent disease showed preferential use of TRBV28, TRBJ1-2 and TRBJ2-5, whereas newly diagnosed disease favored TRBV20-1 and TRBJ2-1. Patients with persistent disease shared more public clonotypes (about 3,000) than newly diagnosed patients did (966). Compared with newly diagnosed patients, persistent Graves' disease patients had lower TCR Shannon entropy and fewer highly expanded clones, which suggests clonal expansion. Sequencing and analysis were restricted to the TCR beta chain. Only peripheral blood was studied, because thyroid tissue, the primary lesion, was inaccessible. The authors acknowledged the small sample size as a limitation that may reduce accuracy.

Reading the label with the study, this specimen's time point is: newly diagnosed GD, antithyroid drugs for less than 3 months. For both TCR sequencing and RNA sequencing, RNA was extracted from PBMCs using TRIzol. The diagnosis of Graves' disease followed American Thyroid Association guidelines. Recruitment of patients was carried out at an endocrinology department in Xi'an, China. Each patient gave about 8.1 milliliters of peripheral blood, collected in an EDTA anticoagulant tube. Ficoll Paque Plus density gradient separation was used to isolate PBMCs, and no further T cell sorting was performed. An Agilent 2100 Bioanalyzer and agarose gel were used to assess RNA quality, and a NanoDrop 2000 was used to measure RNA concentration. Library preparation employed multiplex PCR. This sample was sequenced with an Illumina HiSeq 4000. CDR3 regions were amplified by Arm-PCR with iRepertoire HTBI primers to construct TCR beta libraries. Before sequencing, the PCR products went through gel purification. The study's own analysis went as follows. Gene usage analysis of CDR3 amino acid clonotypes used the 55 to 65 TRBV and some 13 TRBJ segments found across samples. Filtered high-quality paired reads were merged into contigs using COPE and FqMerger. BLAST was used to align contigs to IMGT TRBV, TRBD and TRBJ reference genes, with CDR3 defined following IMGT. Any clonotype with a frequency above 0.1% was classified as a highly expanded clone. Repertoire diversity was measured by Shannon entropy, and V-J evenness by the Gini coefficient. Clonotypes shared by more than one individual were considered public. Through fastp at Q25 and MiXCR, TCRdb rebuilt clones from the public reads, retaining in-frame beta chains. Records with the same CDR3 protein are collapsed into one entry carrying the most frequent genes and DNA. It is TCRdb's table, rather than the study itself, that gives the V and J calls and clone size. A total of under 300,000 distinct CDR3 sequences appear in this sample, 20% of them only once. Approximately 15% of the sample is in the top ten clones.

From a lookup of the germline V gene (reference sequence), CDR1 and CDR2 are DFQATT and SNEGSKA. Its CDR3 holds 19 amino acids, cysteine through phenylalanine. Only the CDR3 region is kept as DNA, spanning 57 bases read in frame from base 1. Turning to this clonotype: The antigen this receptor binds is unknown. Sequence at one end of the junction differs from germline and may be a read error.

In this chain, TRBV20-1 is recombined with TRBJ2-5; TRBD1 fits 12 bases in the junction. The starting material was peripheral blood mononuclear cells (PBMCs), obtained at new diagnosis, from a patient treated with antithyroid drugs. This TCR derives from a female donor with Graves disease. This receptor has the CDR3 CSARAEGQGAGGYQEAQYF. Read as DNA, the sequence is TGCAGTGCTAGAGCCGAGGGACAGGGGGCGGGGGGGTACCAAGAGGCCCAGTACTTC.